The 10 T cell receptor beta chains presented below share a single source sample, sequenced in a study of tumor-infiltrating lymphocytes in primary liver carcinoma listed by TCRdb under 2017. Without any cell sorting, total RNA and DNA were extracted together from around 20-30 mg of bulk tissue using the AllPrep DNA/RNA mini kit. Sequenced using an Illumina HiSeq 2500. Starting from about 500 ng total RNA, TCRbeta-specific cDNA was produced by reverse transcription with a constant-region primer and ProtoScript II reverse transcriptase. Three nested multiplex PCR rounds, following a slightly modified ARM-PCR procedure, were used to build the TCRbeta libraries. Each of the first two PCR rounds ran for 9 to 11 cycles using multiplex TRBV1-TRBV30 forward primers together with a Cbeta reverse primer. TCRdb reprocessing: public reads trimmed at Q25 with fastp, clones called with MiXCR, in-frame beta chains kept. Rows are unified per CDR3 protein, each entry keeping the most common DNA and genes. This sample gives fewer than 70,000 distinct CDR3 sequences in total; less than 75% of them show up just once. The ten largest make up roughly 60% of the sample.

The specimen sequenced was liver tumor tissue from sampling region 2. The sample's cell subset or site label is to be understood as: tumor region T2, inferior pole. The receptor set was obtained from a man aged 35 to 55 with primary liver carcinoma and hepatitis B virus infection.

This clonotype was recorded a few times. V and J are TRBV9 and TRBJ2-1; D gene ambiguous. Germline CDR1 reads SGDLS; CDR2 reads YYNGEE. Trimming took off 0 bases at V and 8 bases at J, with 12 bases between the two ends. The CDR3 totals 14 residues. The CDR3 DNA is TGTGCCAGCAGCGTAGATTTAGCCAACGATGAGCAGTTCTTC. It codes for CASSVDLANDEQFF.

Turning to this clonotype: One end of the junction fails to match germline, which may point to a read error. This chain uses TRBV12-3 or TRBV12-4 with TRBJ2-5; D possibly corresponds to TRBD1 (6 bases). The CDR3 length is 14 residues. The CDR3 DNA follows: TGTGTCAGCAGTCGACAGGAGACACAAGATGCCCAGTACTTC. The encoded protein is CVSSRQETQDAQYF.

In regard to this clonotype: Because the CDR3 is missing its conserved closing phenylalanine or tryptophan, this is likely a read error. This chain links TRBV4-1 with TRBJ2-7, with 7 bases matching TRBD2. This CDR3 spans 16 amino acids. Germline CDR1 MGHRA, CDR2 YSYEKL. The CDR3 region is CVSSYSLAEPLYEQYI. In nucleotides, the CDR3 is TGCGTCAGCAGTTATTCGCTAGCGGAGCCGCTCTACGAGCAGTACATC.

Details on this clonotype: The CDR3 does not end in the conserved phenylalanine or tryptophan, so this is likely a read error. The V gene is TRBV5-1, the J gene TRBJ2-3; perhaps TRBD2 as D (5 bases). CDR1 SGHRS and CDR2 YFSETQ come from the germline V gene. The length of the CDR3 is 13 residues. The CDR3 region has the DNA TGCGCCAGCAGGGGAGCGGTCACAGACACGCAGTATCTT. Its translation: CASRGAVTDTQYL.

The V and J genes are TRBV5-6 and TRBJ2-3; D is perhaps TRBD1 (6 bases). Trimming cost V 4 bases and J 2 bases, with 23 bases left between them. CDR3 length: 18 residues. Germline assignment: CDR1 SGHDT and CDR2 YYEEEE. CDR3 region: CASSTMTMQGSFTDTQYF. As DNA, the CDR3 is TGTGCCAGCAGCACCATGACGATGCAGGGGTCGTTCACAGATACGCAGTATTTT.

V is TRBV7-9 and J is TRBJ2-3, with a tentative D call TRBD2 (5 bases). Germline CDR1 SEHNR, CDR2 FQNEAQ (reference sequence). Trimming stripped 4 bases from V and 5 bases from J, with 19 bases between. There are 16 residues in the CDR3. The CDR3 region has the DNA TGTGCCAGCAGCTCCAAGACCGGCGGGCTTGAAGATACGCAGTATTTT. Its protein product is CASSSKTGGLEDTQYF. Together with reference TRBV7-9 and TRBJ2-3, the CDR3 gives the full variable domain: DTGVSQNPRHKITKRGQNVTFRCDPISEHNRLYWYRQTLGQGPEFLTYFQNEAQLEKSRLLSDRFSAERPKGSFSTLEIQRTEQGDSAMYLCASSSKTGGLEDTQYFGPGTRLTVL.

With respect to this clonotype: A much larger clone lies one base from this, so it may be a read error. V and J are TRBV11-2 and TRBJ2-3, with 7 bases that match TRBD2. There are 16 residues in the CDR3. Germline V CDR1 and CDR2: SGHAT, FQNNGV. Here the CDR3 DNA reads TGTGCCATCAGCCGGGAAACTGGGAGGGTCGGAGATACGCAGTACTTT. It is translated as CAISRETGRVGDTQYF.

The chain combines TRBV4-1 with TRBJ2-1; no clear D. The germline V and J ends were trimmed by 4 bases and 5 bases, with 15 bases remaining between them. Germline values: CDR1 MGHRA, CDR2 YSYEKL. The CDR3 spans 15 residues. In nucleotides, the CDR3 is TGCGCCAGCAGCCCGCACGGTAGTAACAACAATGAGCAGTTCTTC. This translates into CASSPHGSNNNEQFF.

About this clonotype itself: Sequence at one end of the junction differs from germline and may be a read error. The chain recombines TRBV4-1 with TRBJ1-6; possibly TRBD1 for D (6 bases). The CDR3 has 16 residues. Germline CDR1 reads MGHRA; CDR2 reads YSYEKL. CDR3 nucleotides: TGCACCAACAGCCACCACCTACGGGGGGCGGATTCATCCCTCCACTTT. Translation gives CTNSHHLRGADSSLHF.

This clonotype was seen a few times. This may come from a read error, since a much larger clone is one base off. The genes are TRBV12-3 or TRBV12-4 and TRBJ2-4; 7 bases fit TRBD2. V dropped 10 bases and J dropped 6; count of bases not matched to a gene: 15. The length of the CDR3 is 15 residues. CDR3 amino acids: CANTYSGLGVNIQYF. DNA of the CDR3: TGTGCCAACACTTATAGCGGGTTGGGGGTAAACATTCAGTACTTC.